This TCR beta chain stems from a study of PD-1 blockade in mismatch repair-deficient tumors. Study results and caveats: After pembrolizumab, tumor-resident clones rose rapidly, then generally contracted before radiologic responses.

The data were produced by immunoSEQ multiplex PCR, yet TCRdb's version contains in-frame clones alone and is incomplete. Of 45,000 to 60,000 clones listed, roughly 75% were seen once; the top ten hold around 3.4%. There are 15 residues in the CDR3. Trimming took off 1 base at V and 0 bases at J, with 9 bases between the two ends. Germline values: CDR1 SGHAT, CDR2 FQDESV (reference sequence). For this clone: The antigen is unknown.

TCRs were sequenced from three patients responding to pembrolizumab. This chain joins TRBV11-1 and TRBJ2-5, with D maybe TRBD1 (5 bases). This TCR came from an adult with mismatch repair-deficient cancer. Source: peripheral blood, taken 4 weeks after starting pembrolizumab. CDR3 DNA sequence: TGTGCCAGCAGCTTAGGGACATCGTACCAAGAGACCCAGTACTTC. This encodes CASSLGTSYQETQYF.